The 15 T cell receptor beta chains below all came from one sample that was sequenced in a study of blood T cell repertoires in COVID-19 (TCRdb year 2020). Libraries were constructed by the immunoSEQ multiplex PCR assay. Not all clones reach the TCRdb copy of this immuneACCESS table, which keeps in-frame sequences only. Checked studies attribute under half of the gap to unresolved V genes and leave the rest unexplained. Counted in this sample were some 400,000 clones; roughly nine tenths of them appeared once. Together, the top ten hold approximately 1.2% of the sample. Sequenced sample: PBMCs or T cells enriched from blood (not recorded which). The receptors come from a young man who had recovered from COVID-19.

The chain recombines TRBV5-1 with TRBJ2-2, with 13 bases matching TRBD2. Germline CDR1 is SGHRS and CDR2 is YFSETQ. The length of the CDR3 is 15 residues. J gave up 9 bases and V 5 bases, and 7 bases lay outside the gene matches. The CDR3 DNA reads as TGCGCCAGCAGTTGGACTAGCGGGAGTGGCCGGGAGCTGTTTTTT. Encoded protein: CASSWTSGSGRELFF.

The chain links TRBV12-3 or TRBV12-4 to TRBJ1-2, with D unresolved. V was trimmed by 2 bases and J by 0 bases, leaving 4 bases between them. The CDR3 covers 13 residues. Here the CDR3 DNA reads TGTGCCAGCAGTTTATCTTCTAACTATGGCTACACCTTC. This sequence encodes CASSLSSNYGYTF.

This chain uses TRBV20-1 with TRBJ1-4; a possible D gene is TRBD1 (5 bases). CDR1 DFQATT and CDR2 SNEGSKA come from the germline V gene (reference sequence). The V gene lost 3 bases and the J gene lost 11 bases, with 16 bases spanning the gap. This CDR3 has 13 amino acids. This CDR3 reads CSASDSLMKKLFF. Here the CDR3 DNA reads TGCAGTGCTAGTGACAGTTTAATGAAGAAACTGTTTTTT.

This clone was detected once. The rearrangement uses TRBV28 and TRBJ1-5; 9 bases are a match to TRBD1. Unmatched junction bases numbered 12, after V lost 5 bases and J lost 4 bases. This CDR3 comprises 17 residues. The germline V gene has CDR1 MDHEN and CDR2 SYDVKM. DNA of the CDR3: TGTGCCAGCAGTAAGTTCCCGGGACAGGGCAGGAATCAGCCCCAGCATTTT. Translated: CASSKFPGQGRNQPQHF.

The chain employs TRBV28 and TRBJ1-4, with 7 bases lining up with TRBD1. The CDR3 spans 18 residues. V lost 5 bases and J lost 0; bases outside the gene matches: 12. Germline loops: CDR1 MDHEN, CDR2 SYDVKM. In nucleotides, the CDR3 is TGTGCCAGCAGTCCAGGGGGGCCCCCAGGGGCAACTAATGAAAAACTGTTTTTT. Its protein is CASSPGGPPGATNEKLFF.

The rearrangement links TRBV5-1 to TRBJ1-6; 8 nucleotides match TRBD1. V trimming: 0 bases; J trimming: 9 bases; junction bases outside the gene matches: 11. The CDR3 length is 17 residues. CDR1 and CDR2 from the germline V gene are SGHRS and YFSETQ. The CDR3 sequence: CASSLGTGTERSSPLHF. The CDR3 bases are TGCGCCAGCAGCTTGGGGACAGGGACTGAAAGAAGTTCACCCCTCCACTTT.

V usage is TRBV11-2 and J usage is TRBJ2-7, with a tentative D call TRBD1 (6 bases). This CDR3 has 15 amino acids. Trimming left V 6 bases short and J 2 bases short, with 17 bases between. CDR1 is SGHAT, CDR2 FQNNGV, per germline. The CDR3 bases are TGTGCCAGCAGTTTAACGGACGGGACACCCTACGAGCAGTACTTC. This sequence encodes CASSLTDGTPYEQYF.

This sequence joins TRBV13 and TRBJ2-2, with 9 bases lining up with TRBD2. With V trimmed by 0 bases and J by 5 bases, 7 bases remained unmatched. Germline CDR1 is PRHDT and CDR2 is FYEKMQ (reference sequence). CDR3 length equals 17 residues. In DNA form, the CDR3 reads TGTGCCAGCAGCTTAGGCCGTGCGGGAGGGCGAACCGGGGAGCTGTTTTTT. It codes for CASSLGRAGGRTGELFF. Supplemented by reference TRBV13 and TRBJ2-2, the full variable domain reads AAGVIQSPRHLIKEKRETATLKCYPIPRHDTVYWYQQGPGQDPQFLISFYEKMQSDKGSIPDRFSAQQFSDYHSELNMSSLELGDSALYFCASSLGRAGGRTGELFFGEGSRLTVL.

The rearrangement joins TRBV7-9 to TRBJ2-1; 8 bases agree with TRBD1. In germline, CDR1 is SEHNR, CDR2 FQNEAQ (reference sequence). This CDR3 region has 16 residues. The junction had 6 bases not matched to a gene; V was cut back by 5 bases and J by 0 bases. The chain's CDR3 is CASSPGTGDSYNEQFF. The CDR3 region has the DNA TGTGCCAGCAGCCCCGGGACAGGCGACTCCTACAATGAGCAGTTCTTC. Full variable domain (rest looked up from reference TRBV7-9 and TRBJ2-1): DTGVSQNPRHKITKRGQNVTFRCDPISEHNRLYWYRQTLGQGPEFLTYFQNEAQLEKSRLLSDRFSAERPKGSFSTLEIQRTEQGDSAMYLCASSPGTGDSYNEQFFGPGTRLTVL.

J is TRBJ1-6 and V is TRBV7-9; D possibly corresponds to TRBD1 (5 bases). The CDR3 loop spans 13 amino acids. CDR1 and CDR2 (germline): SEHNR, FQNEAQ (reference sequence). V was shortened by 5 bases and J by 7 bases, with 9 bases between the two germline ends. CDR3 amino acids: CASSAGYNSPLHF. The CDR3 coding sequence is TGTGCCAGCAGCGCAGGGTACAATTCACCCCTCCACTTT.

The rearrangement joins TRBV15 to TRBJ2-7; 10 nucleotides align to TRBD2. The germline V gene has CDR1 LNHNV and CDR2 YYDKDF (reference sequence). This CDR3 has 15 amino acids. The V gene end was trimmed by 1 base and the J gene end by 5 bases; junction bases not matched to a gene: 5. The chain's CDR3 is CATSRVLAGAHEQYF. The CDR3 bases are TGTGCCACCAGCAGAGTCCTAGCGGGAGCCCACGAGCAGTACTTC.

This chain connects TRBV24-1 to TRBJ1-1, with a tentative D call TRBD1 (5 bases). CDR3 length equals 17 residues. The V and J ends lost 8 bases and 4 bases respectively, with 25 bases between them. The germline V gene encodes CDR1 KGHDR and CDR2 SFDVKD. The DNA for the CDR3 is TGTGCCACCACCAAACACGGGACGGAGGGCTATGGCACTGAAGCTTTCTTT. This sequence encodes CATTKHGTEGYGTEAFF.

V gene TRBV7-9 combines with J gene TRBJ2-2, with D tentatively TRBD1 (6 bases). Germline V gene lookup returns CDR1 SEHNR and CDR2 FQNEAQ (reference sequence). The CDR3 loop spans 16 amino acids. V was clipped by 2 bases and J by 0 bases, with 10 bases between them. The CDR3: CASSLLGGSNTGELFF. CDR3 DNA: TGTGCCAGCAGCTTACTTGGGGGCTCGAACACCGGGGAGCTGTTTTTT.

This chain joins TRBV5-1 and TRBJ1-3; a weak D match, TRBD1 (6 bases). The CDR3 covers 16 residues. Trimming pared 4 bases from V and 2 bases from J, leaving 16 bases between. Germline V lookup: CDR1 SGHRS, CDR2 YFSETQ. The chain's CDR3 is CASSMQGIAAGNTIYF. The CDR3 nucleotides are TGCGCCAGCAGCATGCAGGGGATTGCGGCTGGAAACACCATATATTTT.

The V gene is TRBV29-1, the J gene TRBJ1-3, with D possibly being TRBD1 (5 bases). Trimming shortened V by 4 bases and J by 0 bases, and 13 bases separated the two germline ends. The CDR3 runs to 15 residues. Germline assignment: CDR1 SQVTM and CDR2 ANQGSEA. The CDR3 here is CSVVGLGSSGNTIYF. In DNA, the CDR3 is TGCAGCGTTGTGGGGCTGGGAAGCTCTGGAAACACCATATATTTT.